This TCR beta chain was found in a study of cytomegalovirus exposure and HLA in healthy donors. PCR employed 60 Vbeta and 13 Jbeta primers. This table comes from immunoSEQ multiplex PCR, and its TCRdb copy is limited to in-frame clones, with some not included. The repertoire table contains about 120,000 clones. The CDR3 has 15 amino acids. The V segment lost 0 bases and the J segment 5 bases; nucleotides outside the gene matches: 4. CDR1 is MNHNS and CDR2 is SASEGT in the germline V gene. This sequence joins TRBV6-1 and TRBJ1-1; 9 bases line up with TRBD1. The sample was PBMCs. The clonotype was recovered from a man in his late teens or twenties in good health and CMV-seronegative. The CDR3 reads CASSEAGQGGTEAFF. The DNA of the CDR3 is TGTGCCAGCAGTGAAGCGGGACAGGGAGGGACTGAAGCTTTCTTT.